The 32 T cell receptor beta chains reported below all come from one sample, sequenced in a study of cytomegalovirus exposure and HLA in healthy donors. PCR amplification relied on 60 Vbeta primers (plus 13 Jbeta primers). TCRdb keeps only in-frame clones here, not all; method: immunoSEQ multiplex PCR. This sample has almost 200,000 clones, with approximately 85% found just once. The specimen sequenced was PBMCs. These receptors were collected from a woman between 45 and 60 years old in good health and CMV-seronegative.

This chain links TRBV9 with TRBJ1-4; possibly TRBD1 for D (6 bases). Trimming stripped 3 bases from V and 6 bases from J, with 15 bases between. Germline lookup yields CDR1 SGDLS and CDR2 YYNGEE. This CDR3 has 15 amino acids. Here the CDR3 reads CASSAGTTSDEKLFF. The CDR3 DNA sequence: TGTGCCAGCAGCGCGGGGACAACATCGGATGAAAAACTGTTTTTT.

This clone was found a few times. The rearrangement links TRBV27 to TRBJ2-7; TRBD1 matches 7 bases. The CDR3 covers 14 residues. The germline CDR1 and CDR2 sequences are MNHEY and SMNVEV (reference sequence). J lost 2 bases, V lost 3 bases, and 4 bases had no gene match. The CDR3 DNA follows: TGTGCCAGCAGTTTCCTGACAGGGACCTACGAGCAGTACTTC. Translating it yields CASSFLTGTYEQYF.

This clone was observed a single time. V gene TRBV6-1 combines with J gene TRBJ1-5; weak D call: TRBD1 (5 bases). Trimming left V 8 bases short and J 4 bases short, with 6 bases between. The CDR3 contains 11 residues. Germline lookup yields CDR1 MNHNS and CDR2 SASEGT. CDR3 in DNA: TGTGCCAGCCAGGGAAATCAGCCCCAGCATTTT. Protein product: CASQGNQPQHF.

The chain carries TRBV6-5 and TRBJ2-2; 7 positions match TRBD2. This CDR3 is built from 13 residues. Germline loops: CDR1 MNHEY, CDR2 SVGAGI. The trim removed 2 bases at V and 6 bases at J, leaving 0 bases unmatched. DNA of the CDR3: TGTGCCAGCAGTTACCGGGAGGCCGGGGAGCTGTTTTTT. This gives the protein CASSYREAGELFF.

The chain recombines TRBV25-1 with TRBJ1-1; 7 bases agree with TRBD1. Germline V gene data show CDR1 as MGHDK and CDR2 as SYGVNS. V was pared by 4 bases and J by 1 base, with 0 bases of the junction left unmatched. The CDR3 extends over 13 amino acids. The CDR3 reads CASSGQGNTEAFF. CDR3 bases: TGTGCCAGCAGTGGACAGGGGAACACTGAAGCTTTCTTT.

This clone was detected a few times. The chain is built from TRBV5-1 and TRBJ2-1; 10 bases align to TRBD2. Germline assignment: CDR1 SGHRS and CDR2 YFSETQ. J was trimmed by 8 bases and V by 4 bases; bases with no gene match: 9. The CDR3 totals 15 residues. The CDR3 loop reads CASSHGTSVLDEQFF. In DNA form, the CDR3 reads TGCGCCAGCAGCCATGGGACTAGCGTCTTGGATGAGCAGTTCTTC.

V usage is TRBV10-3 and J usage is TRBJ2-1, with 8 bases identical to TRBD2. Germline V gene data show CDR1 as ENHRY and CDR2 as SYGVKD. V shed 6 bases, J shed 4 bases, and the junction held 8 bases outside the gene matches. The CDR3 has 15 residues. CDR3 DNA: TGTGCCATCAGACAGAGCGGGAGTGTATACAATGAGCAGTTCTTC. Protein product: CAIRQSGSVYNEQFF.

The chain employs TRBV28 and TRBJ1-2; D is ambiguous. V was shortened by 2 bases and J by 8 bases, with 9 bases between the two germline ends. Germline V CDR1 and CDR2: MDHEN, SYDVKM. The CDR3 is made up of 12 amino acids. The CDR3: CASSLVAKGYTF. DNA for the CDR3: TGTGCCAGCAGTTTAGTTGCGAAGGGCTACACCTTC.

The chain employs TRBV19 and TRBJ1-2; D perhaps matches TRBD1 (5 bases). Trimming took 0 bases from V and 2 from J, leaving 19 bases between them. The CDR3 has 18 residues. Looked up from germline, CDR1 is LNHDA and CDR2 is SQIVND (reference sequence). CDR3 DNA sequence: TGTGCCAGTAGTATAGATCGGCAGGGAGCGGGTCAAAACTATGGCTACACCTTC. Amino acids: CASSIDRQGAGQNYGYTF.

The rearrangement joins TRBV27 to TRBJ2-7, with 7 bases identical to TRBD2. CDR1 MNHEY and CDR2 SMNVEV come from the germline V gene (reference sequence). The CDR3 sequence is 16 residues long. V was clipped by 7 bases and J by 2 bases; unmatched bases: 14. CDR3 amino acids: CASKSLGTTEAYEQYF. The CDR3 DNA sequence: TGTGCCAGCAAATCACTCGGGACTACCGAAGCCTACGAGCAGTACTTC.

V gene TRBV19 combines with J gene TRBJ2-1, with 7 bases that match TRBD2. CDR3 size: 13 residues. With 6 bases clipped from V and 3 bases from J, the junction kept 2 bases outside the gene matches. Germline V lookup: CDR1 LNHDA, CDR2 SQIVND (reference sequence). CDR3 sequence: CASRGDYYNEQFF. CDR3 DNA: TGTGCCAGTAGAGGGGACTACTACAATGAGCAGTTCTTC.

For this clone: Other DNA sequences in this specimen translate into the identical CDR3. The CDR3 protein is CASSLTGNTEAFF. The CDR3 DNA follows: TGTGCCAGCAGCCTTACAGGGAACACTGAAGCTTTCTTT. This chain joins TRBV28 and TRBJ1-1; a possible D gene is TRBD1 (5 bases). The CDR3 consists of 13 residues. Germline loops: CDR1 MDHEN, CDR2 SYDVKM. The V end was cut by 6 bases, the J end by 1 base, with 9 bases between.

This sequence joins TRBV28 and TRBJ1-1; D is unresolved. V was shortened by 5 bases and J by 0 bases, with 13 bases between the two germline ends. The CDR3 runs to 15 residues. From germline, CDR1 is MDHEN and CDR2 SYDVKM. The CDR3: CASSSPQAMNTEAFF. The CDR3 DNA sequence: TGTGCCAGCAGTAGTCCCCAGGCGATGAACACTGAAGCTTTCTTT.

V and J are TRBV29-1 and TRBJ2-7, with a weak D call TRBD1 (5 bases). The CDR3 totals 13 residues. The V end lost 3 bases, the J end lost 2 bases, and 11 bases lay between the germline ends. Germline V gives CDR1 SQVTM, CDR2 ANQGSEA. The CDR3 protein is CSVEMTATYEQYF. DNA of the CDR3: TGCAGCGTTGAGATGACAGCTACCTACGAGCAGTACTTC.

The rearrangement uses TRBV6-6 and TRBJ1-2; D is possibly TRBD1 (5 bases). V shed 0 bases and J shed 7 bases, with 9 bases lying between them. This CDR3 has 13 amino acids. Per the germline V gene, CDR1 is MNHNY and CDR2 is SVGAGI (reference sequence). The CDR3 reads CASSYSGGAGYTF. The DNA for the CDR3 is TGTGCCAGCAGTTACTCGGGGGGAGCTGGCTACACCTTC.

The chain couples TRBV10-2 to TRBJ2-1, with 8 positions matching TRBD1. CDR1 and CDR2 from the germline V gene are WSHSY and SAAADI. The CDR3 is 17 residues long. Losses at the gene ends were 1 base for V and 3 bases for J; bases not matched to a gene: 8. The chain's CDR3 is CASSEYIGTGVYNEQFF. CDR3 nucleotides: TGCGCCAGCAGTGAGTATATAGGGACAGGCGTCTACAATGAGCAGTTCTTC.

This clone was detected once. V and J are TRBV6-1 and TRBJ1-1; no clear D. The germline V gene has CDR1 MNHNS and CDR2 SASEGT. Between the trimmed V and J ends, which lost 0 bases and 1 base, there was a span of 3 bases. This CDR3 region has 13 residues. Written as DNA, the CDR3 is TGTGCCAGCAGTGAAGCACAGAACACTGAAGCTTTCTTT. Translation gives CASSEAQNTEAFF.

This clone appeared a single time. The chain links TRBV5-8 to TRBJ2-1, with TRBD2 as a possible D gene (6 bases). The ends were cut back, 4 bases at V and 2 bases at J, with 19 bases in the middle. The CDR3 totals 17 residues. The V gene's germline CDR1 is SGHTS and CDR2 YDEGEE. The CDR3 spells CASSLGASEPAYNEQFF. In DNA form, the CDR3 reads TGTGCCAGCAGCCTCGGAGCTAGCGAACCGGCCTACAATGAGCAGTTCTTC.

CDR3 amino acids: CATSRDGTSGRGEQFF. The CDR3 nucleotides are TGTGCCACCAGCAGAGATGGGACTAGCGGGAGAGGTGAGCAGTTCTTC. This chain uses TRBV15 with TRBJ2-1; TRBD2 matches 14 bases. The CDR3 totals 16 residues. Germline V gene data show CDR1 as LNHNV and CDR2 as YYDKDF (reference sequence). V was pared by 0 bases and J by 9 bases, with 4 bases of the junction left unmatched.

This clone was recorded once. The V gene is TRBV28, the J gene TRBJ1-2, with 8 bases that match TRBD1. The CDR3 is made up of 15 amino acids. Germline-derived CDR1 and CDR2 are MDHEN and SYDVKM. Trimming removed 4 bases from V and 8 bases from J; junction bases left unmatched: 12. CDR3 bases: TGTGCCAGCAGTTCGGGACAGGCCAAAGCAAGCGGCTACACCTTC. Its translation: CASSSGQAKASGYTF.

The chain recombines TRBV28 with TRBJ2-3, with D possibly being TRBD2 (5 bases). V gave up 7 bases and J gave up 9 bases, with 14 bases separating them. The CDR3 spans 12 residues. The germline V gene has CDR1 MDHEN and CDR2 SYDVKM. CDR3 nucleotide sequence: TGTGCCAGCACCCTTTCCGGGGAAACGCAGTATTTT. It encodes CASTLSGETQYF.

DNA for the CDR3: TGTGCCAGCAGCCCGGGCAGGGGGTCTGGAAACACCATATATTTT. Its translation is CASSPGRGSGNTIYF. The V call is TRBV5-6, the J call TRBJ1-3; 7 nucleotides align to TRBD1. The germline V gene encodes CDR1 SGHDT and CDR2 YYEEEE. CDR3 size: 15 residues. Trimming cost V 4 bases and J 1 base; bases outside gene matches: 5.

The chain uses TRBV2 and TRBJ2-5, with TRBD2 identical over 9 bases. V lost 8 bases and J lost 5; bases outside the gene matches: 9. The CDR3 is 14 residues long. Germline V lookup: CDR1 SNHLY, CDR2 FYNNEI. In DNA form, the CDR3 reads TGTGCCAGCCACCGCGGGAGGGCTTCGGAGACCCAGTACTTC. Translating gives CASHRGRASETQYF.

The V gene is TRBV6-6, the J gene TRBJ1-1; TRBD1 matches 7 bases. Germline V gives CDR1 MNHNY, CDR2 SVGAGI (reference sequence). This CDR3 is 14 amino acids long. The J segment lost 3 bases and the V segment lost 5 bases, leaving 6 bases of the junction unmatched. This CDR3 reads CASSTTGSDTEAFF. In nucleotides, the CDR3 is TGTGCCAGCAGTACGACAGGGAGCGACACTGAAGCTTTCTTT.

CDR3: CASSLLGAEETQYF. Written as DNA, the CDR3 is TGTGCCAGCAGTTTACTGGGGGCGGAAGAGACCCAGTACTTC. The chain has TRBV27 and TRBJ2-5; perhaps TRBD1 as D (6 bases). CDR1 and CDR2 from the germline V gene are MNHEY and SMNVEV (reference sequence). The germline V and J ends were trimmed by 2 bases and 3 bases, with 10 bases remaining between them. The CDR3 contains 14 residues.

CDR3 nucleotide sequence: TGTGCCAGCAGTGAAACAGTTCCCGGGGAGCTGTTTTTT. Amino acids: CASSETVPGELFF. The chain employs TRBV2 and TRBJ2-2; D not certain. This CDR3 contains 13 residues. Germline CDR1 and CDR2: SNHLY and FYNNEI. Trimming removed 2 bases at V and 6 bases at J, with 7 bases between.

The gene calls are TRBV21-1 and TRBJ2-3; the D call of TRBD1 is as the table states it, not checked on the DNA. TRBV21-1 counts as a pseudogene. The CDR3 length is 15 residues. In nucleotides, the CDR3 is TGTGCCAGCAGCAATAGACAGGGTAGCACAGATACGCAGTATTTT. Translating gives CASSNRQGSTDTQYF.

CDR3: CASSTGARENGYTF. The DNA of the CDR3 is TGCGCCAGCAGTACAGGGGCCAGAGAAAATGGCTACACCTTC. V is TRBV10-2 and J is TRBJ1-2; 7 nucleotides align to TRBD1. CDR1 and CDR2 from the germline V gene are WSHSY and SAAADI. CDR3 length: 14 residues. The trim removed 5 bases at V and 6 bases at J, leaving 9 bases unmatched.

J is TRBJ2-5 and V is TRBV27; TRBD1 matches 7 bases. Gene TRBJ2-7 matches the end of the DNA better, so the J call may be wrong. The CDR3 is made up of 16 amino acids. The germline V gene has CDR1 MNHEY and CDR2 SMNVEV (reference sequence). Written as DNA, the CDR3 is TGTGCCAGCAGTTTAGGTCCGACAGGGAGCTCCTACGAGCAGTACTTC. Residues: CASSLGPTGSSYEQYF.

This clone was observed a single time. The rearrangement uses TRBV29-1 and TRBJ2-1; the match to TRBD2 covers 7 bases. CDR1 and CDR2 from the germline V gene are SQVTM and ANQGSEA. V trimming: 8 bases; J trimming: 0 bases; junction bases outside the gene matches: 4. The CDR3 runs 13 residues. CDR3 nucleotide sequence: TGCAGCTCCGGGGGGACCTCCTACAATGAGCAGTTCTTC. It specifies CSSGGTSYNEQFF.

The genes are TRBV28 and TRBJ2-7, with TRBD2 as a possible D gene (6 bases). With 8 bases removed from V and 2 bases from J, the gap between germline ends came to 16 bases. The CDR3 covers 14 residues. Germline values: CDR1 MDHEN, CDR2 SYDVKM. The CDR3 DNA follows: TGTGCCAGCTCGCGGGGCCAAACCACCTACGAGCAGTACTTC. This translates into CASSRGQTTYEQYF.

J is TRBJ2-5 and V is TRBV6-1; D remains unclear. The end of the DNA is better explained by TRBJ2-7, so the J call may be wrong. CDR1 MNHNS and CDR2 SASEGT come from the germline V gene. The CDR3 contains 12 residues. CDR3 loop: CASSESWSEQYF. CDR3 coding DNA: TGTGCCAGCAGTGAATCGTGGTCCGAGCAGTACTTC.